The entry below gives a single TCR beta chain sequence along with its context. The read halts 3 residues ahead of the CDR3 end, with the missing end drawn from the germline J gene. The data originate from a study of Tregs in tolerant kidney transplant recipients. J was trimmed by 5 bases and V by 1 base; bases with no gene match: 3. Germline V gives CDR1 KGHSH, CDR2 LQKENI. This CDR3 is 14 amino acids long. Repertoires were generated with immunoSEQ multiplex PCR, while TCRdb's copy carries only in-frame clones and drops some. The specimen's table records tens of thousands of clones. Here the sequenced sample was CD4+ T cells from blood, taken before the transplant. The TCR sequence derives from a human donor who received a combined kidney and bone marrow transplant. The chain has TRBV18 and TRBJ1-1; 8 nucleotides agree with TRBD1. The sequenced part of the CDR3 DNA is TGTGCCAGCTCACCACGGACAGGGCGGACTGAA. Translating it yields CASSPRTGRTE. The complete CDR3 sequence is CASSPRTGRTEAFF.